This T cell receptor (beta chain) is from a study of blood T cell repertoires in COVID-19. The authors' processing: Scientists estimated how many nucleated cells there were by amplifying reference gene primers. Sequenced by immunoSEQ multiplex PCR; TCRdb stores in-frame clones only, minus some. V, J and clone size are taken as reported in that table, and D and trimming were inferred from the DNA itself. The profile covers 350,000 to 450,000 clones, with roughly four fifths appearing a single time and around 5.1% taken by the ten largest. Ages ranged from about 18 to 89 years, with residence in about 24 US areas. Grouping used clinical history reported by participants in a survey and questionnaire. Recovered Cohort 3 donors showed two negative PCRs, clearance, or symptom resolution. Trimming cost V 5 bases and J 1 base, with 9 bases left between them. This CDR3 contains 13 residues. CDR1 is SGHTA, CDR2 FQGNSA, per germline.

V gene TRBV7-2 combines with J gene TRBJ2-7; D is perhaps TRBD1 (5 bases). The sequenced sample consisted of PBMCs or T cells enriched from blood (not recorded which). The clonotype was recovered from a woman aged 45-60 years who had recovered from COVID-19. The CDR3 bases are TGTGCCAGCAGCCCCCGACAGTCCTACGAGCAGTACTTC. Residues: CASSPRQSYEQYF.